The clone carrying this T cell receptor beta chain was seen at least ten times. What it binds is not known. The data were obtained in a study of naive and memory T cell subsets. Points from the study as a whole: Potentially, T cell activation and differentiation skew this RNA-based measurement.

A UMI-containing oligonucleotide was joined by 3' ligation to the TCR cDNA template. RNA was extracted from over 2 ml of whole blood of healthy adults. Amplification of ligated cDNA took four PCR rounds with SP2 and nested alpha and beta constant primers. TCRdb reanalysed the 5' RACE reads using MiXCR and keeps one entry per CDR3 protein. This table holds tens of thousands of distinct CDR3 sequences, roughly 7.5% found once. The V and J ends lost 0 bases and 3 bases respectively, with 6 bases between them. The germline CDR1 and CDR2 sequences are SGHRS and YFSETQ. The CDR3 has 13 residues. The receptor's source is a female donor in good health. The chain is built from TRBV5-1 and TRBJ1-1; D is unresolved. For the CDR3, the DNA is TGCGCCAGCAGCTTGGACAAATACACTGAAGCTTTCTTT. Its protein product is CASSLDKYTEAFF.